What follows describes a single TCR beta chain. The data were obtained in a study of blood T cell repertoires in COVID-19. About the research overall: In each case, the material was cDNA or gDNA derived from T cells, B-cell-depleted T cells, or PBMCs.

Enrolled through a virtual design, the participants were between 18 and 89 years of age and came from about two dozen US areas. Two negative PCRs, clearance, or symptom resolution had been documented for recovered Cohort 3 donors. In the authors' methods: Nucleated cell number was recorded as an estimate derived from reference gene primer amplification. Profiling relied on immunoSEQ multiplex PCR, and the TCRdb table lists in-frame clones only, not all of them. The D gene and trimming were derived from the DNA, and the V and J assignments and clone size from that table. The sample consists of about 390,000 clones, around nine tenths of them appearing once. V was cut by 1 base and J by 7 bases, with 10 bases left in between. The CDR3 loop spans 13 amino acids. From germline, CDR1 is LGHDT and CDR2 YNNKEL (reference sequence).

The sample comprised PBMCs or T cells enriched from blood (not recorded which). This receptor was identified in a woman in her forties or fifties who had recovered from COVID-19. The chain carries TRBV3-1 (or the pseudogene TRBV3-2) and TRBJ1-2, with D uncertain. For the CDR3, the DNA is TGTGCCAGCAGCCAAGGAGGGTTACGTGGCTACACCTTC. This codes for CASSQGGLRGYTF.